This T cell receptor beta chain was sequenced for a study of blood T cell repertoires in COVID-19. The J segment lost 7 bases and the V segment lost 6 bases, leaving 14 bases of the junction unmatched. From germline, CDR1 is MNHNY and CDR2 SVGAGI (reference sequence). This CDR3 region has 17 residues. Some clones are missing from TCRdb's copy, which holds only in-frame ones; the method was immunoSEQ multiplex PCR. The sample lists approximately 290,000 clones; approximately 89% were seen once. The specimen sequenced was peripheral blood. V usage is TRBV6-6 and J usage is TRBJ1-4, with 10 bases lining up with TRBD1. This clonotype was sampled from a woman aged 25 to 39 with COVID-19, enrolled during active disease. CDR3 nucleotides: TGTGCCAGCAGCCGAAATACCGTGGGACAGGGGCCTGAAAAACTGTTTTTT. Translation: CASSRNTVGQGPEKLFF.